Below are 24 T cell receptor beta chains sequenced from a single sample in a study of control samples from healthy donors and cancer patients. TCRdb's table, derived via immunoSEQ multiplex PCR, lists solely in-frame clones and lacks some. Among about 92,000 clones listed, roughly 86% were seen once. Sequenced sample: blood. These receptors were collected from a woman aged 55-69 years in good health.

The genes are TRBV29-1 and TRBJ2-7; TRBD2 is a possible D gene (5 bases). CDR1 and CDR2 (germline): SQVTM, ANQGSEA. Trimming took 1 base from V and 1 from J, leaving 8 bases between them. The CDR3 runs 13 residues. CDR3 coding DNA: TGCAGCGTTGAAGGAGGGCAGTCCTACGAGCAGTACTTC. It encodes CSVEGGQSYEQYF.

The rearrangement uses TRBV12-3 or TRBV12-4 and TRBJ2-1; D is undetermined. The CDR3 is 11 residues long. V gave up 6 bases and J gave up 7 bases, with 7 bases separating them. CDR3 amino acids: CASRYSNEQFF. The CDR3 region has the DNA TGTGCCAGCAGGTACTCGAATGAGCAGTTCTTC.

This chain links TRBV7-8 with TRBJ2-1; 12 bases match TRBD1. The CDR3 has 16 amino acids. Looked up from germline, CDR1 is SGHVS and CDR2 is FQNEAQ. The junction had 10 bases not matched to a gene; V was cut back by 4 bases and J by 9 bases. As DNA, the CDR3 is TGTGCCAGCAGCTCGTGGGGACAGGGGGCGCGGGGTGAGCAGTTCTTC. Its protein is CASSSWGQGARGEQFF.

The genes are TRBV6-5 and TRBJ2-7; D is unresolved. Looked up from germline, CDR1 is MNHEY and CDR2 is SVGAGI. This CDR3 is 13 amino acids long. The V gene lost 8 bases and the J gene lost 0 bases, with 11 bases spanning the gap. CDR3 bases: TGTGCCAGCTGGACGCCGAGCTCCTACGAGCAGTACTTC. Residues: CASWTPSSYEQYF.

This chain connects TRBV4-1 to TRBJ2-3; 8 bases fit TRBD2. The CDR3 contains 16 residues. J lost 5 bases, V lost 1 base, and 8 bases had no gene match. The germline gives CDR1 MGHRA, CDR2 YSYEKL. For the CDR3, the DNA is TGCGCCAGCAGCCAAGTAGCGGGGTCCTCCGGAGATACGCAGTATTTT. Protein: CASSQVAGSSGDTQYF.

The chain is built from TRBV28 and TRBJ1-4; possible D gene TRBD1, 5 bases. Trimming cost V 6 bases and J 7 bases, with 18 bases left between them. CDR1 MDHEN and CDR2 SYDVKM come from the germline V gene. The CDR3 is made up of 15 amino acids. The CDR3 region is CASSPLTGEREKLFF. The CDR3 nucleotides read TGTGCCAGCAGCCCCTTAACGGGGGAACGTGAAAAACTGTTTTTT.

The chain has TRBV6-5 and TRBJ1-1, with 8 bases aligning to TRBD1. The germline gives CDR1 MNHEY, CDR2 SVGAGI. The CDR3 is 16 residues long. The J segment lost 1 base and the V segment lost 4 bases, leaving 8 bases of the junction unmatched. The CDR3: CASSWTYGQGNTEAFF. CDR3 in DNA: TGTGCCAGCAGTTGGACCTACGGACAGGGGAACACTGAAGCTTTCTTT.

This chain links TRBV28 with TRBJ2-7, with 8 bases matching TRBD2. J lost 2 bases, V lost 6 bases, and 9 bases had no gene match. This CDR3 is built from 15 residues. Germline V CDR1 and CDR2: MDHEN, SYDVKM. CDR3: CASSPSPGGPYEQYF. CDR3 nucleotides: TGTGCCAGCAGCCCCAGTCCGGGGGGGCCCTACGAGCAGTACTTC.

This CDR3 reads CASSSDSINSPLHF. The CDR3 DNA reads TGTGCCAGCAGCTCGGACAGCATTAATTCACCCCTCCACTTT. This chain links TRBV7-9 with TRBJ1-6; D is possibly TRBD1 (6 bases). V was shortened by 4 bases and J by 6 bases, with 10 bases between the two germline ends. CDR3 length: 14 residues. The germline CDR1 and CDR2 sequences are SEHNR and FQNEAQ (reference sequence).

CDR3 sequence (DNA): TGTGCCAGCAGCTTAGCCCAGACTAGCGGGGGGTTCGGTGAGCAGTTCTTC. This encodes CASSLAQTSGGFGEQFF. The rearrangement links TRBV7-8 to TRBJ2-1, with 13 bases fitting TRBD2. This CDR3 has 17 amino acids. V trimming: 0 bases; J trimming: 9 bases; junction bases outside the gene matches: 8. Germline V CDR1 and CDR2: SGHVS, FQNEAQ.

This rearrangement joins TRBV5-8 to TRBJ2-4; tentatively, D is TRBD1 (6 bases). V was trimmed by 4 bases and J by 1 base, leaving 12 bases between them. CDR1 and CDR2 from the germline V gene are SGHTS and YDEGEE. The CDR3 is 15 amino acids. Here the CDR3 DNA reads TGTGCCAGCAGCCAGTGGGGGCCGGCCAAAAACATTCAGTACTTC. It translates to CASSQWGPAKNIQYF.

The chain has TRBV10-2 and TRBJ2-1, with 11 nucleotides matching TRBD2. CDR1 WSHSY and CDR2 SAAADI come from the germline V gene. The CDR3 consists of 15 residues. The V gene end was trimmed by 5 bases and the J gene end by 7 bases; junction bases not matched to a gene: 7. Here the CDR3 reads CASSPGTSGYNEQFF. CDR3 nucleotides: TGCGCCAGCAGTCCCGGGACTAGCGGATATAATGAGCAGTTCTTC.

The chain couples TRBV6-2 or TRBV6-3 to TRBJ2-7; unclear D gene. The CDR3 consists of 15 residues. V gave up 3 bases and J gave up 6 bases, with 18 bases separating them. Germline assignment: CDR1 MNHEY and CDR2 SVGEGT. CDR3 bases: TGTGCCAGCAGTTATGTAACGACACTGCACTTCGAGCAGTACTTC. Translated: CASSYVTTLHFEQYF.

The gene calls are TRBV9 and TRBJ2-5; tentatively, D is TRBD1 (5 bases). Trimming removed 2 bases at V and 4 bases at J, with 12 bases between. Germline V gives CDR1 SGDLS, CDR2 YYNGEE. The CDR3 has 14 residues. In DNA, the CDR3 is TGTGCCAGCAGCGTTGATAGGGGTTTAGAGACCCAGTACTTC. Encoded protein: CASSVDRGLETQYF.

The V gene is TRBV28, the J gene TRBJ2-7; 9 bases fit TRBD2. This CDR3 has 15 amino acids. Looked up from germline, CDR1 is MDHEN and CDR2 is SYDVKM. V was clipped by 3 bases and J by 1 base; unmatched bases: 4. DNA for the CDR3: TGTGCCAGCAGTTTCGCACTAGCGGGTTCCTACGAGCAGTACTTC. This sequence encodes CASSFALAGSYEQYF.

The chain links TRBV10-3 to TRBJ2-7; D is possibly TRBD1 or TRBD2 (6 bases each). CDR1 and CDR2 from the germline V gene are ENHRY and SYGVKD. V was pared by 6 bases and J by 1 base, with 7 bases between. The CDR3 is 12 residues long. CDR3 sequence reads: CAIRGGSYEQYF. The CDR3 DNA reads as TGTGCCATCAGAGGGGGGTCCTACGAGCAGTACTTC.

J is TRBJ1-3 and V is TRBV7-6; D ambiguous. V was cut by 1 base and J by 1 base, with 8 bases left in between. Germline V CDR1 and CDR2: SGHVS, FNYEAQ. This CDR3 has 15 amino acids. DNA of the CDR3: TGTGCCAGCAGCTTAGACGTCCGTTCTGGAAACACCATATATTTT. Translated: CASSLDVRSGNTIYF. The full variable domain, its missing parts supplied by reference TRBV7-6 and TRBJ1-3, is GAGVSQSPRYKVTKRGQDVALRCDPISGHVSLYWYRQALGQGPEFLTYFNYEAQQDKSGLPNDRFSAERPEGSISTLTIQRTEQRDSAMYRCASSLDVRSGNTIYFGEGSWLTVV.

This CDR3 reads CASSQLPQGAGDSPLHF. The CDR3, as DNA: TGCGCCAGCAGCCAACTCCCCCAGGGGGCTGGGGATTCACCCCTCCACTTT. The rearrangement links TRBV4-3 to TRBJ1-6; 8 bases align to TRBD1. CDR1 is LGHNA and CDR2 is YSLEER in the germline V gene. The V and J ends lost 2 bases and 8 bases, in that order; junction bases with no gene match: 11. The CDR3 totals 17 residues.

This chain's CDR3 is CASSSAGYGYTF. For the CDR3, the DNA is TGTGCCAGCAGCTCCGCTGGCTATGGCTACACCTTC. The rearrangement uses TRBV7-2 and TRBJ1-2; D gene ambiguous. The CDR3 is 12 amino acids. CDR1 and CDR2 (germline): SGHTA, FQGNSA. Deletions cut 4 bases from V and 4 bases from J, with 7 bases between.

V and J are TRBV5-1 and TRBJ1-6; 7 bases line up with TRBD1. The CDR3 length is 16 residues. From germline, CDR1 is SGHRS and CDR2 YFSETQ. Trimming cost V 3 bases and J 5 bases; bases outside gene matches: 8. The CDR3 reads CASSSTGAMNNSPLHF. The CDR3 region has the DNA TGCGCCAGCAGCTCCACAGGGGCCATGAATAATTCACCCCTCCACTTT.

The rearrangement joins TRBV29-1 to TRBJ2-3, with TRBD1 matching over 8 bases. Losses at the gene ends were 6 bases for V and 5 bases for J; bases not matched to a gene: 13. The length of the CDR3 is 15 residues. Germline values: CDR1 SQVTM, CDR2 ANQGSEA. In DNA, the CDR3 is TGCAGCGTGGTCCCACAGGGGACAGGAGGAGATACGCAGTATTTT. It yields the protein CSVVPQGTGGDTQYF.

The chain employs TRBV9 and TRBJ1-2, with 7 bases that match TRBD1. The germline CDR1 and CDR2 sequences are SGDLS and YYNGEE. J lost 4 bases, V lost 0 bases, and 6 bases had no gene match. The CDR3 has 15 residues. The CDR3 region is CASSVDRGRAYGYTF. The DNA of the CDR3 is TGTGCCAGCAGCGTAGATAGGGGGCGCGCCTATGGCTACACCTTC.

The J gene is TRBJ1-4, the V gene TRBV27; weak D call: TRBD1 (6 bases). The CDR3 spans 15 residues. V lost 5 bases, J lost 6 bases, and 16 bases lay in between. Germline assignment: CDR1 MNHEY and CDR2 SMNVEV (reference sequence). This chain's CDR3 is CASSVYRGADEKLFF. The CDR3 DNA is TGTGCCAGCAGTGTTTACCGGGGGGCTGATGAAAAACTGTTTTTT. Supplemented by reference TRBV27 and TRBJ1-4, the full variable domain reads EAQVTQNPRYLITVTGKKLTVTCSQNMNHEYMSWYRQDPGLGLRQIYYSMNVEVTDKGDVPEGYKVSRKEKRNFPLILESPSPNQTSLYFCASSVYRGADEKLFFGSGTQLSVL.

This clone was seen only once. The V and J genes are TRBV2 and TRBJ1-5, with no clear D. Trimming cost V 5 bases and J 4 bases, with 6 bases left between them. Per the germline V gene, CDR1 is SNHLY and CDR2 is FYNNEI. The CDR3 is 12 amino acids. The CDR3 nucleotides read TGTGCCAGCAGTAGAGGGAATCAGCCCCAGCATTTT. The encoded protein is CASSRGNQPQHF.